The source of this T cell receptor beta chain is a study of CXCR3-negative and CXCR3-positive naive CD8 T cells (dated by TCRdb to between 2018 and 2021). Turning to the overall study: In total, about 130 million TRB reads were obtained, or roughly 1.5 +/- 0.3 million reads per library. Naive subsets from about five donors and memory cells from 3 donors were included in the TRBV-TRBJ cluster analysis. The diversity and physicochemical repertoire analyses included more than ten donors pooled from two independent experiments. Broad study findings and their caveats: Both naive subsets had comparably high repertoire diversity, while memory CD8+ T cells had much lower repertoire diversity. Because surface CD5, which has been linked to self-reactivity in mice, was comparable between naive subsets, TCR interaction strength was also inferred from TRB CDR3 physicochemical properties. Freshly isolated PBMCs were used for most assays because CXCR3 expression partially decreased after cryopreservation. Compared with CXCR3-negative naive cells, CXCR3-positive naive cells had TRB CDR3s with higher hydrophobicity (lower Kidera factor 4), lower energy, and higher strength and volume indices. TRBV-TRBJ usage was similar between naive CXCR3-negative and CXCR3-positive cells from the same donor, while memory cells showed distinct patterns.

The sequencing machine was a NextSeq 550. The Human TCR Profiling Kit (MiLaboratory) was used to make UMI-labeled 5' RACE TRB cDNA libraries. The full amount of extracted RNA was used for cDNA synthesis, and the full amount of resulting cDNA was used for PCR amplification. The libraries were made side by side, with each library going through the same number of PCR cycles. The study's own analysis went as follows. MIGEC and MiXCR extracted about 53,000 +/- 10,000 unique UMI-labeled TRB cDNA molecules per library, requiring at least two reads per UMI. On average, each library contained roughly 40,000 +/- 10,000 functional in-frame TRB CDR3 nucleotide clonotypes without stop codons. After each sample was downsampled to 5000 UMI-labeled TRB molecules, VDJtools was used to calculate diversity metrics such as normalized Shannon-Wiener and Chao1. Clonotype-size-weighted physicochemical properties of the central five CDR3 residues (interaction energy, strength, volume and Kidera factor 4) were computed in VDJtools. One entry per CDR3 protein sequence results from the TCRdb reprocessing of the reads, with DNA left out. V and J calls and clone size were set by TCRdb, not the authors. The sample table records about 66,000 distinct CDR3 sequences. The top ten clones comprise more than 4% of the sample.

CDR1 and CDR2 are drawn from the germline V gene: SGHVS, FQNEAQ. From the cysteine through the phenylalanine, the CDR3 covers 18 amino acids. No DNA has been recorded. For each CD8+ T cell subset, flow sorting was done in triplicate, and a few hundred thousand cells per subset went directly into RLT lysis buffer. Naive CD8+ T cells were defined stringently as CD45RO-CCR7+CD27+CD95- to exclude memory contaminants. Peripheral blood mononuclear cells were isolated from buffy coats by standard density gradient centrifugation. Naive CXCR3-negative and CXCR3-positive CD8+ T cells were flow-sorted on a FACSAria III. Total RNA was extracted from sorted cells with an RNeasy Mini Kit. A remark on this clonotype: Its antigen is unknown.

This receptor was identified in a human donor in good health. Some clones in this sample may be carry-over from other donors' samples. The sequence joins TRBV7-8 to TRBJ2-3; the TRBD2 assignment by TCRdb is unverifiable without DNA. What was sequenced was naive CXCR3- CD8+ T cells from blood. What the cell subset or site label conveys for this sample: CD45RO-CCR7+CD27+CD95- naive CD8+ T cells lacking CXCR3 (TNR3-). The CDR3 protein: CASSFIRLAGGPTDTQYF.